This T cell receptor (beta chain) was identified in a study of blood T cell repertoires in COVID-19. About the research overall: Italy, Spain and the United States were the sources of the convalescent and acute COVID-19 samples. From T cells, B-cell-depleted T cells, or PBMCs came the material, which was cDNA or gDNA.

Per the study methods: The authors estimated nucleated cell counts from reference gene primer amplification. Profiled with immunoSEQ multiplex PCR; TCRdb holds only in-frame clones, not every one. Clone size and V and J calls were adopted from that table, with D and trimming inferred from the DNA. In the table there are 110,000 to 150,000 clones, 75% to 90% of which are singletons. The TCR was taken from a woman of 80 years or more with acute or convalescent COVID-19. Source material: peripheral blood.

CDR3 protein: CASSSRLAGDEQFF. The CDR3 DNA reads TGTGCCAGCAGCTCCCGACTAGCGGGGGATGAGCAGTTCTTC. V is TRBV7-8 and J is TRBJ2-1; 12 bases map to TRBD2. Germline V gives CDR1 SGHVS, CDR2 FQNEAQ. The CDR3 loop spans 14 amino acids. The V gene end was trimmed by 4 bases and the J gene end by 8 bases; junction bases not matched to a gene: 3.